The next 18 T cell receptor beta chains were all read from a single sample in a study of blood T cell repertoires in COVID-19. Assay: immunoSEQ multiplex PCR; the TCRdb copy retains only in-frame clones and omits some. The table shows some 330,000 clones, with 70% to 90% occurring only once. Material: PBMCs or T cells enriched from blood (not recorded which). The receptors here all came from a man in his forties in a cohort exposed to, infected with or recovered from COVID-19 (not recorded which).

The CDR3 bases are TGCGCCAGCAGCCAAGATAGGGGGCTGGGGGAGCAGTACTTC. Amino acid sequence: CASSQDRGLGEQYF. The J gene is TRBJ2-7, the V gene TRBV4-1; 7 bases are shared with TRBD1. V lost 0 bases to trimming and J lost 7 bases; unmatched junction nucleotides: 6. The CDR3 sequence is 14 residues long. Looked up from germline, CDR1 is MGHRA and CDR2 is YSYEKL.

V gene TRBV27 combines with J gene TRBJ2-1, with 14 nucleotides matching TRBD2. Germline loops: CDR1 MNHEY, CDR2 SMNVEV (reference sequence). The CDR3 sequence is 17 residues long. Trimming cost V 10 bases and J 1 base; bases outside gene matches: 9. CDR3 loop: CATPGTSGSRSYNEQFF. CDR3 nucleotide sequence: TGTGCCACCCCGGGGACTAGCGGGAGTCGGTCCTACAATGAGCAGTTCTTC.

This chain joins TRBV19 and TRBJ1-4, with D hard to call. This CDR3 has 12 amino acids. The V gene's germline CDR1 is LNHDA and CDR2 SQIVND (reference sequence). V was clipped by 6 bases and J by 8 bases, with 10 bases between them. The CDR3 region is CASSLEQEKLFF. The CDR3 nucleotides are TGTGCCAGTAGCCTTGAACAGGAAAAACTGTTTTTT.

This chain links TRBV3-1 (or the pseudogene TRBV3-2) with TRBJ1-4; a possible D gene is TRBD1 (5 bases). CDR1 LGHDT and CDR2 YNNKEL come from the germline V gene (reference sequence). The ends were cut back, 1 base at V and 8 bases at J, with 14 bases in the middle. This CDR3 has 15 amino acids. Here the CDR3 reads CASSQARTLREKLFF. CDR3 bases: TGTGCCAGCAGCCAAGCTCGGACACTACGGGAAAAACTGTTTTTT.

This clone was detected ten times or more. The sample contains more than one DNA sequence encoding this CDR3. The V gene is TRBV3-1 (or the pseudogene TRBV3-2), the J gene TRBJ1-1; maybe TRBD1 (5 bases). Germline values: CDR1 LGHDT, CDR2 YNNKEL (reference sequence). The CDR3 contains 13 residues. Trimming pared 3 bases from V and 3 bases from J, leaving 8 bases between. The CDR3, as DNA: TGTGCCAGCAGCCAGGGGGGGGACACTGAAGCTTTCTTT. It specifies CASSQGGDTEAFF.

V gene TRBV3-1 (or the pseudogene TRBV3-2) combines with J gene TRBJ2-1, with 9 bases aligning to TRBD2. V trimming: 3 bases; J trimming: 11 bases; junction bases outside the gene matches: 5. CDR1 LGHDT and CDR2 YNNKEL come from the germline V gene (reference sequence). CDR3 size: 13 residues. For the CDR3, the DNA is TGTGCCAGCAGCCACCTGACTAGCGGAAAGCAGTTCTTC. Translating it yields CASSHLTSGKQFF.

V and J are TRBV2 and TRBJ1-6; possible D gene TRBD1, 5 bases. CDR3 size: 11 residues. Germline CDR1 is SNHLY and CDR2 is FYNNEI. V lost 6 bases to trimming and J lost 11 bases, with 8 bases between them. This CDR3 reads CASRGGPPLHF. The CDR3 nucleotides read TGTGCCAGCAGGGGGGGACCACCCCTCCACTTT.

The chain uses TRBV7-9 and TRBJ2-7; 9 bases align to TRBD2. The CDR3 contains 14 residues. Germline V gene lookup returns CDR1 SEHNR and CDR2 FQNEAQ (reference sequence). With V trimmed by 3 bases and J by 4 bases, 4 bases remained unmatched. CDR3 nucleotides: TGTGCCAGCAGCTTTAGCGGGAGTGAATACGAGCAGTACTTC. Its protein is CASSFSGSEYEQYF.

This sequence joins TRBV19 and TRBJ2-5, with D uncertain. CDR1 and CDR2 (germline): LNHDA, SQIVND (reference sequence). V was clipped by 0 bases and J by 3 bases, with 5 bases between them. The CDR3 has 13 amino acids. The CDR3 is CASSIDSEETQYF. CDR3 coding DNA: TGTGCCAGTAGTATAGATTCGGAAGAGACCCAGTACTTC.

The chain recombines TRBV7-3 with TRBJ2-1; 7 bases align to TRBD2. The CDR3 extends over 13 amino acids. Trimming removed 4 bases from V and 5 bases from J; junction bases left unmatched: 2. The germline V gene encodes CDR1 SGHTA and CDR2 FQGTGA. The CDR3 nucleotides are TGTGCCAGCAGCTCTGGACTAGACAATGAGCAGTTCTTC. Its protein product is CASSSGLDNEQFF.

This clone appeared a single time. The chain is built from TRBV18 and TRBJ2-3; D uncertain. V was shortened by 2 bases and J by 6 bases, with 6 bases between the two germline ends. Germline V CDR1 and CDR2: KGHSH, LQKENI. The CDR3 has 12 residues. The CDR3 coding sequence is TGTGCCAGCTCACCATCGCGCGATACGCAGTATTTT. Translation gives CASSPSRDTQYF. Full variable domain (missing parts from reference TRBV18 and TRBJ2-3): NAGVMQNPRHLVRRRGQEARLRCSPMKGHSHVYWYRQLPEEGLKFMVYLQKENIIDESGMPKERFSAEFPKEGPSILRIQQVVRGDSAAYFCASSPSRDTQYFGPGTRLTVL.

This sequence joins TRBV6-4 and TRBJ2-1; 10 nucleotides agree with TRBD2. The germline V gene encodes CDR1 MRHNA and CDR2 SNTAGT. V lost 5 bases, J lost 6 bases, and 4 bases stayed unmatched. The CDR3 is 14 residues long. The CDR3 protein is CASSWTSGSNEQFF. Here the CDR3 DNA reads TGTGCCAGCAGTTGGACTAGCGGAAGCAATGAGCAGTTCTTC.

The chain uses TRBV11-2 and TRBJ1-2, with a tentative D call TRBD1 (5 bases). CDR1 is SGHAT and CDR2 is FQNNGV in the germline V gene. Trimming took off 3 bases at V and 6 bases at J, with 11 bases between the two ends. The length of the CDR3 is 13 residues. The CDR3 DNA follows: TGTGCCAGCAGCTTGGACCAGGGTAATGGCTACACCTTC. Its protein is CASSLDQGNGYTF.

The genes are TRBV3-1 (or the pseudogene TRBV3-2) and TRBJ2-2; the D gene is possibly TRBD2 (5 bases). The CDR3 is made up of 16 amino acids. Germline CDR1 is LGHDT and CDR2 is YNNKEL (reference sequence). V was shortened by 3 bases and J by 7 bases, with 18 bases between the two germline ends. CDR3 DNA sequence: TGTGCCAGCAGCCATTCGAAGGGAGCGTGGCACGGGGAGCTGTTTTTT. Amino acids: CASSHSKGAWHGELFF.

This chain uses TRBV5-4 with TRBJ2-1; D perhaps matches TRBD1 (5 bases). Trimming left V 0 bases short and J 0 bases short, with 7 bases between. CDR3 length equals 15 residues. From germline, CDR1 is SGHNT and CDR2 YYREEE (reference sequence). CDR3 in DNA: TGTGCCAGCAGCTTGGACAGGAGCTCCTACAATGAGCAGTTCTTC. It is translated as CASSLDRSSYNEQFF.

The CDR3 DNA reads as TGTGCCAGCAGCTCCTTGACAGGGAGCGAGCAGTACTTC. Protein product: CASSSLTGSEQYF. The chain joins TRBV11-3 to TRBJ2-7; 7 positions agree with TRBD1. J gave up 6 bases and V 4 bases, and 6 bases lay outside the gene matches. The CDR3 loop spans 13 amino acids. In germline, CDR1 is SGHNT, CDR2 YENEEA.

This chain uses TRBV25-1 with TRBJ1-2; 8 bases map to TRBD1. The CDR3 spans 14 residues. Per the germline V gene, CDR1 is MGHDK and CDR2 is SYGVNS. The J segment lost 5 bases and the V segment lost 5 bases, leaving 7 bases of the junction unmatched. The CDR3 DNA sequence: TGTGCCAGCAGTCCCCAGGGGGCTAGGTATGGCTACACCTTC. It translates to CASSPQGARYGYTF.

The V and J genes are TRBV5-1 and TRBJ2-5; D is possibly TRBD2 (6 bases). The length of the CDR3 is 14 residues. V was pared by 4 bases and J by 4 bases, with 14 bases between. CDR1 is SGHRS, CDR2 YFSETQ, per germline. The DNA of the CDR3 is TGCGCCAGCAGCGGCGGGACGAGAGGAGAGACCCAGTACTTC. Translation gives CASSGGTRGETQYF.